This TCR beta chain was found in a study of identifying expanded T cells in peripheral blood. Clones were sequenced by immunoSEQ multiplex PCR, and TCRdb holds only the in-frame ones, with some missing. The sample gives under 130,000 clones, 75% to 90% of which show up once; around 17% is in the top ten. V was cut by 5 bases and J by 4 bases, with 6 bases left in between. This CDR3 contains 12 residues. The germline gives CDR1 MNHEY, CDR2 SVGAGI. The receptor was derived from a person aged 18-69 years in good health. Input material: blood. This chain links TRBV6-5 with TRBJ1-5; D uncertain. For the CDR3, the DNA is TGTGCCAGCAGTACAGCTAATCAGCCCCAGCATTTT. This encodes CASSTANQPQHF.